This T cell receptor beta chain was captured in a study of T-cell memory formation after mild COVID-19. In this sample, this clonotype turned up a few times. The antigen remains undetermined. Overall study results and limits: Researchers found some responding clones in pre-infection memory, a sign that cross-reactive memory joined.

MiXCR was run by TCRdb on the 5' RACE reads, yielding one entry per CDR3 protein. The sample lists fewer than 450,000 distinct CDR3 sequences; 21% were seen once. Germline CDR1 and CDR2: SGDLS and YYNGEE. The V end lost 0 bases, the J end lost 7 bases, and 11 bases lay between the germline ends. The CDR3 extends over 14 amino acids. Sequenced material: PBMCs or a T cell subset sorted from them (not recorded which). The chain couples TRBV9 to TRBJ2-1; tentatively, D is TRBD2 (7 bases). The sequence was collected from an adult woman who had mild COVID-19 (a few samples of this study predate the infection). Cell type and time point are not known. CDR3 residues: CASSVDRGANEQFF. Here the CDR3 DNA reads TGTGCCAGCAGCGTAGATCGGGGGGCTAATGAGCAGTTCTTC.